This T cell receptor beta chain derives from a study of blood T cell repertoires in COVID-19. Original analysis: Estimation of nucleated cell counts was performed using reference gene primer amplification. Profiled with immunoSEQ multiplex PCR; TCRdb holds only in-frame clones, not every one. The V and J calls and clone size come from that table; D and trimming were worked out from the DNA. This sample yields tens of thousands of clones, of which more than 85% are seen a single time; more than 4% belongs to the top ten. Germline V CDR1 and CDR2: KGHSH, LQKENI. V lost 2 bases, J lost 7 bases, and 8 bases stayed unmatched. The length of the CDR3 is 15 residues.

Sequenced: peripheral blood. The chain carries TRBV18 and TRBJ2-1, with 7 bases identical to TRBD1. This clonotype was sampled from a human donor in a cohort sampled during active COVID-19. The chain's CDR3 is CASSPTRQGTNEQFF. As DNA, the CDR3 is TGTGCCAGCTCACCAACGAGACAGGGAACTAATGAGCAGTTCTTC. Full variable domain (outside the CDR3, taken from reference TRBV18 and TRBJ2-1): NAGVMQNPRHLVRRRGQEARLRCSPMKGHSHVYWYRQLPEEGLKFMVYLQKENIIDESGMPKERFSAEFPKEGPSILRIQQVVRGDSAAYFCASSPTRQGTNEQFFGPGTRLTVL.